Described below is a single T cell receptor beta chain sequence and its context. Its specificity is unknown. The sample belongs to a study of T-cell reconstitution after alpha-beta-depleted transplantation in children. V lost 4 bases to trimming and J lost 9 bases; unmatched junction nucleotides: 14. Germline loops: CDR1 SEHNR, CDR2 FQNEAQ (reference sequence). This CDR3 contains 16 residues. The authors prepared the TCRbeta library with unique molecular identifiers. TCRdb redid the calling of the PCR reads with MiXCR, one entry per CDR3 protein. Of about 200,000 distinct CDR3 sequences listed, approximately 6.9% are singletons. Regarding the study as a whole: Several hundred rapidly expanded clones from non-depleted graft cells reportedly supplied alpha-beta T cells about two months post-transplant. Diversity of TCRbeta at day 60 was high in some patients, arising from surviving recipient T cells and thymic progenitors.

This chain joins TRBV7-9 and TRBJ2-1, with 8 bases fitting TRBD2. The sample consisted of PBMCs, taken before TCRalphabeta/CD19-depleted stem cell transplant. The TCR comes from a boy aged 2 to 9 with acute lymphoblastic leukemia, due to receive a stem cell transplant. CDR3 bases: TGTGCCAGCAGCTCCTCTGTCGGGGGGGCCGGCAGTGAGCAGTTCTTC. As protein: CASSSSVGGAGSEQFF.